This T cell receptor beta chain was captured by sequencing in a study of Tregs in tolerant kidney transplant recipients. Broader study findings: Biological reproducibility was not directly addressed, but technical replication error appeared minimal.

Clones were read by immunoSEQ multiplex PCR, and TCRdb kept only the in-frame ones, dropping some. This repertoire shows about 240,000 clones, around 82% found once; its top ten account for about 0.58%. The CDR3 sequence is 17 residues long. The trim removed 0 bases at V and 4 bases at J, leaving 9 bases unmatched. Germline CDR1 and CDR2: GTSNPN and SVGIG (reference sequence). The sample holds a few counts of this clone. Its antigen is unknown. The clonotype originates from a human donor in good health. The rearrangement uses TRBV30 and TRBJ2-5; TRBD2 matches 12 bases. The sequencing sample was made of CD4+ T cells from blood. CDR3 nucleotide sequence: TGTGCCTGGAGTGTACCTTGGGCTAGCGGGGGGGGAGAGACCCAGTACTTC. Translating it yields CAWSVPWASGGGETQYF.